Only a few counts were recorded for the clone carrying this T cell receptor beta chain. Antigen unknown. The CDR3 covers 17 residues. Germline values: CDR1 SNHLY, CDR2 FYNNEI. After removal of 4 bases from V and 4 bases from J, the junction contained 10 bases not matched to a gene. The data are from a study of T cells after yellow fever vaccination. Points from the study as a whole: Any FACS-sorted repertoire could hold abundant clonotypes that contaminate it from the bulk population. The booster response re-showed most primary clones: 96% CD4, 88% CD8.

TCRdb reprocessed the 5' RACE reads via MiXCR and lists one record per CDR3 protein. The sample carries 500,000 to 650,000 distinct CDR3 sequences, 9% to 15% recorded once. The sequence came from a man aged 25-45 years who received the YFV17D yellow fever vaccine. The chain joins TRBV2 to TRBJ2-1; 10 nucleotides align to TRBD2. Sequenced material: PBMCs, taken on the day of the yellow fever booster vaccination. The CDR3 sequence: CASSATSGNSLYNEQFF. CDR3 coding DNA: TGTGCCAGCAGTGCTACTAGCGGGAATTCGCTTTACAATGAGCAGTTCTTC.